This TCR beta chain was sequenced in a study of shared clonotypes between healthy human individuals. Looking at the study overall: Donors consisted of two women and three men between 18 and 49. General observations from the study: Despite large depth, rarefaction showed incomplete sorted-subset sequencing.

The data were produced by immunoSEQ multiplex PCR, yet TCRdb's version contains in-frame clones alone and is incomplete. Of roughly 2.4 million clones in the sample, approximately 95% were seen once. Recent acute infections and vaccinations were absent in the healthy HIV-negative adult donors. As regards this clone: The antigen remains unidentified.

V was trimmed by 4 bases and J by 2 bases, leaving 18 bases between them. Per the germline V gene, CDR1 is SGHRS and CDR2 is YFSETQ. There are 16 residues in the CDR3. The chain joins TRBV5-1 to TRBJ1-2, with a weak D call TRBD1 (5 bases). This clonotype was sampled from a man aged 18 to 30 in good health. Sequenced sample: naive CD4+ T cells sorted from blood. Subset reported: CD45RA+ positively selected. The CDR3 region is CASSPGGGVTNYGYTF. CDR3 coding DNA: TGCGCCAGCAGCCCCGGGGGGGGAGTCACAAACTATGGCTACACCTTC.